This TCR beta chain is from a study of early T cells in non-severe SARS-CoV-2 infection. The wider study: From unsorted whole blood, bulk RNA was sequenced, and the chains remained unpaired. The study's findings and limits: VDJdb matching, biased toward anti-spike CD8 responses, missed private and CD4 specificities.

This clonotype was detected once. Its antigen is as yet unknown. From germline, CDR1 is SQVTM and CDR2 ANQGSEA. V was cut by 8 bases and J by 9 bases, with 32 bases left in between. This CDR3 is 17 amino acids long. TCRdb passed the 5' RACE reads through MiXCR, listing each CDR3 protein once. The sample gives approximately 45,000 distinct CDR3 sequences, roughly 6.2% of which show up once; 9.5% to 15% is in the top ten. The TCR was taken from an adult who was a healthcare worker with PCR-confirmed SARS-CoV-2 infection or an uninfected control (not recorded which). The sample was whole blood. This chain connects TRBV29-1 to TRBJ2-1; possible D gene TRBD2, 7 bases. CDR3 amino acids: CSQCNWLAGAELSEQFF. The CDR3 nucleotides read TGCAGCCAATGCAACTGGCTTGCGGGGGCCGAATTGAGTGAGCAGTTCTTC.